The 32 T cell receptor beta chains below were found in one sample sequenced in a study of cytomegalovirus exposure and HLA in healthy donors. A multiplex PCR was run with 60 Vbeta primers and 13 Jbeta primers. Assay used: immunoSEQ multiplex PCR; TCRdb lists only in-frame clones, some missing. This table holds 100,000 to 150,000 clones, 83% found once. Sequencing was done on a sample of PBMCs. The receptors originated from a girl aged 2 to 10 in good health and CMV-seronegative.

The chain joins TRBV30 to TRBJ1-2; possible D gene TRBD1, 6 bases. This CDR3 is 14 amino acids long. The V end lost 4 bases, the J end lost 5 bases, and 17 bases lay between the germline ends. Germline CDR1 GTSNPN, CDR2 SVGIG (reference sequence). The CDR3 reads CAWTNQGLTYGYTF. The CDR3 nucleotides read TGTGCCTGGACCAATCAGGGGTTGACTTATGGCTACACCTTC.

The rearrangement links TRBV15 to TRBJ1-3; D may be TRBD1 (5 bases). The CDR3 is made up of 16 amino acids. Germline-derived CDR1 and CDR2 are LNHNV and YYDKDF (reference sequence). Trimming shortened V by 1 base and J by 5 bases, and 15 bases separated the two germline ends. Here the CDR3 reads CATSRVAQGNRNTIYF. The CDR3 bases are TGTGCCACCAGCAGAGTTGCCCAGGGAAATAGAAACACCATATATTTT.

This sequence joins TRBV10-2 and TRBJ2-7; D unclear. The CDR3 is made up of 13 amino acids. V was shortened by 2 bases and J by 6 bases, with 11 bases between the two germline ends. CDR1 and CDR2 (germline): WSHSY, SAAADI. The CDR3 DNA follows: TGCGCCAGCAGTGAGCTGCAGAATACCGAGCAGTACTTC. Translating it yields CASSELQNTEQYF.

The V call is TRBV5-6, the J call TRBJ1-6; possible D gene TRBD1, 5 bases. Germline V CDR1 and CDR2: SGHDT, YYEEEE. The CDR3 runs to 14 residues. The ends were cut back, 1 base at V and 6 bases at J, with 8 bases in the middle. The CDR3 DNA is TGTGCCAGCAGCTTGAGCGGGGGTAATTCACCCCTCCACTTT. It codes for CASSLSGGNSPLHF.

V usage is TRBV19 and J usage is TRBJ2-3, with 8 bases aligning to TRBD1. CDR1 LNHDA and CDR2 SQIVND come from the germline V gene (reference sequence). Trimming removed 3 bases from V and 3 bases from J; junction bases left unmatched: 5. CDR3 size: 15 residues. The CDR3 sequence: CASSILDRETDTQYF. The CDR3 coding sequence is TGTGCCAGTAGTATCCTGGACAGGGAGACAGATACGCAGTATTTT.

This clone was picked up a small number of times. The chain links TRBV28 to TRBJ2-1; 7 nucleotides match TRBD2. The V and J ends lost 5 bases and 5 bases, in that order; junction bases with no gene match: 15. The CDR3 spans 17 residues. The V gene's germline CDR1 is MDHEN and CDR2 SYDVKM. The DNA of the CDR3 is TGTGCCAGCAGTCCACCCCCGTGGGGCGGACTAGACAATGAGCAGTTCTTC. This codes for CASSPPPWGGLDNEQFF.

The chain joins TRBV27 to TRBJ2-1; TRBD2 is a possible D gene (6 bases). Germline values: CDR1 MNHEY, CDR2 SMNVEV (reference sequence). Between the trimmed V and J ends, which lost 6 bases and 4 bases, there was a span of 16 bases. The CDR3 totals 15 residues. The CDR3 sequence is CASSSPEGLYNEQFF. DNA of the CDR3: TGTGCCAGCAGCTCCCCGGAGGGCCTATACAATGAGCAGTTCTTC.

The V call is TRBV7-3, the J call TRBJ1-3; a weak D match, TRBD1 (6 bases). This CDR3 comprises 17 residues. V was pared by 5 bases and J by 0 bases, with 17 bases between. Germline-derived CDR1 and CDR2 are SGHTA and FQGTGA. In nucleotides, the CDR3 is TGTGCCAGCAGCGCAAGCCGGGACACTTCCTCTGGAAACACCATATATTTT. Encoded protein: CASSASRDTSSGNTIYF. Variable domain in full (rest from reference TRBV7-3 and TRBJ1-3): GAGVSQTPSNKVTEKGKYVELRCDPISGHTALYWYRQSLGQGPEFLIYFQGTGAADDSGLPNDRFFAVRPEGSVSTLKIQRTERGDSAVYLCASSASRDTSSGNTIYFGEGSWLTVV.

The chain couples TRBV7-2 to TRBJ2-7, with D possibly matching TRBD2 (5 bases). This CDR3 contains 14 residues. Germline-derived CDR1 and CDR2 are SGHTA and FQGNSA. The V end was cut by 5 bases, the J end by 2 bases, with 13 bases between. The CDR3 reads CASSPNAGPYEQYF. The CDR3 region has the DNA TGTGCCAGCAGCCCCAATGCGGGTCCCTACGAGCAGTACTTC.

The chain joins TRBV19 to TRBJ2-1; no reliable D call. This CDR3 has 14 residues. The germline V gene has CDR1 LNHDA and CDR2 SQIVND (reference sequence). Trimming took 7 bases from V and 8 from J, leaving 18 bases between them. CDR3 sequence reads: CASTPTSERDEQFF. The CDR3 DNA reads TGTGCCAGTACCCCGACTTCGGAACGCGATGAGCAGTTCTTC.

V usage is TRBV6-1 and J usage is TRBJ2-2, with D tentatively TRBD2 (6 bases). CDR1 is MNHNS, CDR2 SASEGT, per germline. CDR3 length: 13 residues. V was trimmed by 7 bases and J by 6 bases, leaving 12 bases between them. This CDR3 reads CASTGGFAGELFF. CDR3 DNA: TGTGCCAGCACCGGGGGATTCGCCGGGGAGCTGTTTTTT.

The J gene is TRBJ1-4, the V gene TRBV7-3, with 8 bases aligning to TRBD1. The J segment lost 4 bases and the V segment lost 5 bases, leaving 9 bases of the junction unmatched. The CDR3 sequence is 16 residues long. Looked up from germline, CDR1 is SGHTA and CDR2 is FQGTGA. In DNA, the CDR3 is TGTGCCAGCAGCACCTACCCGGACAGGGTTAATGAAAAACTGTTTTTT. Its translation: CASSTYPDRVNEKLFF.

This chain connects TRBV4-3 to TRBJ2-7; D is ambiguous. The germline gives CDR1 LGHNA, CDR2 YSLEER. V lost 0 bases, J lost 0 bases, and 3 bases lay in between. This CDR3 comprises 13 residues. CDR3 protein: CASSQDSSYEQYF. CDR3 sequence (DNA): TGCGCCAGCAGCCAAGACAGCTCCTACGAGCAGTACTTC.

The CDR3 here is CASSRKSSWGYEQYF. The CDR3 DNA follows: TGTGCCAGCAGCCGAAAATCCTCCTGGGGCTACGAGCAGTACTTC. The gene calls are TRBV6-5 and TRBJ2-5; D is unclear. The J call may not be correct, given that the DNA end is closer to TRBJ2-7. There are 15 residues in the CDR3. Looked up from germline, CDR1 is MNHEY and CDR2 is SVGAGI.

This clone was counted many times. The rearrangement links TRBV9 to TRBJ2-3; TRBD1 matches at 9 bases. J was trimmed by 6 bases and V by 3 bases; bases with no gene match: 2. Germline CDR1 and CDR2: SGDLS and YYNGEE. This CDR3 has 13 residues. The CDR3 protein is CASSGQGVDTQYF. The CDR3 DNA is TGTGCCAGCAGCGGACAGGGGGTGGATACGCAGTATTTT.

The rearrangement links TRBV5-6 to TRBJ2-5, with TRBD2 matching 7 bases. The CDR3 covers 14 residues. The trim removed 3 bases at V and 11 bases at J, leaving 13 bases unmatched. The germline V gene has CDR1 SGHDT and CDR2 YYEEEE. The chain's CDR3 is CASSSAGVPWEQYF. For the CDR3, the DNA is TGTGCCAGCAGCTCCGCGGGGGTGCCTTGGGAGCAGTACTTC.

The rearrangement uses TRBV7-2 and TRBJ2-5; D may be TRBD1 (6 bases). V dropped 5 bases and J dropped 5 bases, with 18 bases sitting between them. CDR1 and CDR2 from the germline V gene are SGHTA and FQGNSA. This CDR3 comprises 15 residues. This CDR3 is CASSPEQGRWETQYF. The CDR3 DNA is TGTGCCAGCAGCCCCGAACAGGGCAGGTGGGAGACCCAGTACTTC.

The rearrangement links TRBV6-1 to TRBJ2-6; 7 bases fit TRBD1. V shed 4 bases and J 2 bases; nucleotides not matched to a gene: 8. CDR1 MNHNS and CDR2 SASEGT come from the germline V gene. There are 17 residues in the CDR3. The CDR3 sequence is CASSAFLRGTGANVLTF. In DNA form, the CDR3 reads TGTGCCAGCAGTGCGTTCCTCAGGGGGACTGGGGCCAACGTCCTGACTTTC.

V and J are TRBV7-9 and TRBJ2-3; D is perhaps TRBD1 (6 bases). The germline V gene has CDR1 SEHNR and CDR2 FQNEAQ (reference sequence). Trimming stripped 5 bases from V and 2 bases from J, with 17 bases between. The CDR3 loop spans 16 amino acids. CDR3 amino acids: CASSPDGTSITDTQYF. In nucleotides, the CDR3 is TGTGCCAGCAGCCCCGACGGGACATCGATCACAGATACGCAGTATTTT. The whole variable domain, filled in from reference TRBV7-9 and TRBJ2-3, reads DTGVSQNPRHKITKRGQNVTFRCDPISEHNRLYWYRQTLGQGPEFLTYFQNEAQLEKSRLLSDRFSAERPKGSFSTLEIQRTEQGDSAMYLCASSPDGTSITDTQYFGPGTRLTVL.

The V call is TRBV5-6, the J call TRBJ2-3, with 9 bases that match TRBD2. The V gene end was trimmed by 1 base and the J gene end by 4 bases; junction bases not matched to a gene: 7. The CDR3 is 16 amino acids. Germline V gene lookup returns CDR1 SGHDT and CDR2 YYEEEE. The CDR3 here is CASSLFVAGVADTQYF. CDR3 bases: TGTGCCAGCAGCTTGTTCGTAGCGGGAGTTGCAGATACGCAGTATTTT.

The chain uses TRBV5-1 and TRBJ1-4; 8 positions match TRBD1. Germline CDR1 reads SGHRS; CDR2 reads YFSETQ. The V segment lost 0 bases and the J segment 1 base; nucleotides outside the gene matches: 2. The CDR3 contains 16 residues. In nucleotides, the CDR3 is TGCGCCAGCAGCTTGGACGGACAGGGAACTAATGAAAAACTGTTTTTT. It codes for CASSLDGQGTNEKLFF.

This chain joins TRBV5-1 and TRBJ2-5, with 14 bases aligning to TRBD2. Germline V gene data show CDR1 as SGHRS and CDR2 as YFSETQ. Losses at the gene ends were 3 bases for V and 8 bases for J; bases not matched to a gene: 6. This CDR3 comprises 15 residues. The chain's CDR3 is CASSSTGTSGGTQYF. The DNA for the CDR3 is TGCGCCAGCAGCTCAACCGGGACTAGCGGGGGCACCCAGTACTTC.

V usage is TRBV6-5 and J usage is TRBJ1-2, with TRBD1 matching over 8 bases. CDR1 and CDR2 (germline): MNHEY, SVGAGI. The CDR3 length is 15 residues. V lost 5 bases, J lost 6 bases, and 11 bases stayed unmatched. This CDR3 reads CASSRLPGTGDGYTF. The CDR3 DNA reads TGTGCCAGCAGTAGACTACCTGGGACAGGAGATGGCTACACCTTC.

The rearrangement links TRBV2 to TRBJ2-7, with D tentatively TRBD2 (6 bases). Germline V gene sequence: CDR1 SNHLY, CDR2 FYNNEI. The length of the CDR3 is 13 residues. Trimming removed 6 bases from V and 3 bases from J, with 12 bases in between. CDR3: CASSDRGIYEQYF. The CDR3 coding sequence is TGTGCCAGCAGCGACCGGGGGATCTACGAGCAGTACTTC.

This chain links TRBV10-3 with TRBJ1-4, with 9 bases identical to TRBD1. Trimming at V came to 4 bases and at J to 1 base, leaving 19 bases not matched to a gene. Germline lookup yields CDR1 ENHRY and CDR2 SYGVKD. The CDR3 has 21 residues. CDR3 loop: CAISGGSPVSTGGKTNEKLFF. The CDR3 bases are TGTGCCATCAGTGGTGGATCCCCGGTCTCGACAGGGGGTAAAACTAATGAAAAACTGTTTTTT.

The chain combines TRBV7-9 with TRBJ1-2; no clear D. This CDR3 spans 13 amino acids. The ends were cut back, 2 bases at V and 8 bases at J, with 12 bases in the middle. Germline-derived CDR1 and CDR2 are SEHNR and FQNEAQ (reference sequence). This CDR3 reads CASSLSALGGYTF. The CDR3 DNA follows: TGTGCCAGCAGCTTATCGGCCCTGGGCGGCTACACCTTC. Drawing the rest from reference TRBV7-9 and TRBJ1-2, the complete variable domain is DTGVSQNPRHKITKRGQNVTFRCDPISEHNRLYWYRQTLGQGPEFLTYFQNEAQLEKSRLLSDRFSAERPKGSFSTLEIQRTEQGDSAMYLCASSLSALGGYTFGSGTRLTVV.

The genes are TRBV6-6 and TRBJ2-2; D perhaps matches TRBD1 (6 bases). Trimming removed 1 base at V and 4 bases at J, with 10 bases between. CDR3 length: 15 amino acids. Germline V CDR1 and CDR2: MNHNY, SVGAGI (reference sequence). CDR3 loop: CASSYFGQTTGELFF. For the CDR3, the DNA is TGTGCCAGCAGTTACTTCGGACAGACCACCGGGGAGCTGTTTTTT.

The CDR3 reads CASSSGQGWAEAFF. In DNA form, the CDR3 reads TGTGCCAGCAGCTCCGGACAGGGGTGGGCTGAAGCTTTCTTT. This chain joins TRBV7-6 and TRBJ1-1, with TRBD1 matching over 9 bases. Per germline, CDR1 SGHVS and CDR2 FNYEAQ. V shed 4 bases, J shed 6 bases, and the junction held 6 bases outside the gene matches. This CDR3 region has 14 residues. Full variable domain (remainder filled in from reference TRBV7-6 and TRBJ1-1): GAGVSQSPRYKVTKRGQDVALRCDPISGHVSLYWYRQALGQGPEFLTYFNYEAQQDKSGLPNDRFSAERPEGSISTLTIQRTEQRDSAMYRCASSSGQGWAEAFFGQGTRLTVV.

For the CDR3, the DNA is TGTGCCAGCAGCCCCCGATCGGGACAGGTCTACGAGCAGTACTTC. This codes for CASSPRSGQVYEQYF. This chain joins TRBV7-9 and TRBJ2-7, with TRBD1 matching over 8 bases. J lost 3 bases, V lost 5 bases, and 9 bases had no gene match. This CDR3 region has 15 residues. From germline, CDR1 is SEHNR and CDR2 FQNEAQ (reference sequence).

J is TRBJ2-2 and V is TRBV6-1; the D gene is possibly TRBD2 (5 bases). The CDR3 consists of 14 residues. V was clipped by 10 bases and J by 5 bases, with 17 bases between them. Germline V gene data show CDR1 as MNHNS and CDR2 as SASEGT. In DNA, the CDR3 is TGTGCCACCGTCAGGACTGGGGAGACCGGGGAGCTGTTTTTT. Protein: CATVRTGETGELFF.

This clone has more than one count but fewer than ten. The V call is TRBV4-1, the J call TRBJ1-1; D unclear. Germline V gene sequence: CDR1 MGHRA, CDR2 YSYEKL. The V end lost 6 bases, the J end lost 1 base, and 12 bases lay between the germline ends. The CDR3 extends over 14 amino acids. CDR3 DNA sequence: TGCGCCAGCAGAAACCTGCACGGGAACACTGAAGCTTTCTTT. Amino acid sequence: CASRNLHGNTEAFF.

This chain uses TRBV5-6 with TRBJ1-3, with D unclear. V was cut by 0 bases and J by 4 bases, with 11 bases left in between. Germline CDR1 and CDR2: SGHDT and YYEEEE. The CDR3 is made up of 15 amino acids. The CDR3 loop is CASSLGWLGGNTIYF. In DNA, the CDR3 is TGTGCCAGCAGCTTGGGATGGCTGGGCGGAAACACCATATATTTT.